These T cell receptor beta chains were read from a single sample in a study of blood T cells in healthy people across ages. TCRdb fed the 5' RACE reads into MiXCR, producing one record per CDR3 protein. Of about 1 million distinct CDR3 sequences in the sample, 45% were seen once. The sample comprised blood. The receptors here all came from a woman between 55 and 75 years old in good health. Both conserved end residues are part of each CDR3. D genes are given only for firm matches. Not all rows give a size; the values are once, few, many and, for expanded clones, a class.

>TRBJ2-5|TRBV7-6|TRBD1|-
CASSLDRGRGETQYF
TGTGCCAGCAGCTTAGACAGGGGTAGAGGAGAGACCCAGTACTTC
>TRBJ2-1|TRBV5-4|TRBD1|-
CASSGTGFHEQFF
TGTGCCAGCAGCGGGACAGGGTTTCATGAGCAGTTCTTC
>TRBJ2-1|TRBV6-5|-|-
CASSYVHANNEQFF
TGTGCCAGCAGTTACGTGCACGCAAACAATGAGCAGTTCTTC
>TRBJ2-5|TRBV7-8|-|-
CASRPLQGPGIGETQYF
TGTGCCAGCAGACCTCTGCAGGGGCCGGGGATAGGAGAGACCCAGTACTTC
>TRBJ2-7|TRBV27|-|few
CASSWPGAHEQYF
TGTGCCAGCAGTTGGCCCGGGGCCCACGAGCAGTACTTC
>TRBJ2-7|TRBV7-2|-|few
CASSASANYEQYF
TGTGCCAGCAGCGCCAGCGCAAACTACGAGCAGTACTTC
>TRBJ2-3|TRBV20-1|-|-
CSATTHSTDTQYF
TGCAGTGCTACCACCCACAGCACAGATACGCAGTATTTT
>TRBJ2-5|TRBV10-3|TRBD2|-
CAIRSGRPGETQYF
TGTGCCATCAGGAGCGGGAGGCCTGGGGAGACCCAGTACTTC
>TRBJ2-4|TRBV5-4|TRBD1|many
CASSSTGTGGWNIQYF
TGTGCCAGCAGCTCCACCGGGACAGGGGGATGGAACATTCAGTACTTC
>TRBJ2-7|TRBV10-2|-|-
CASSDLGDPSYEQYF
TGCGCCAGCAGTGATCTAGGGGACCCCTCCTACGAGCAGTACTTC
>TRBJ1-2|TRBV6-5|-|-
CASSYAPGQPNYGYTF
TGTGCCAGCAGTTACGCCCCGGGACAACCTAACTATGGCTACACCTTC
>TRBJ1-2|TRBV20-1|-|-
CSAIVKGRNGYTF
TGCAGTGCTATTGTTAAGGGGCGGAATGGCTACACCTTC
>TRBJ2-5|TRBV5-4|TRBD2|-
CASSLGGLALQETQYF
TGTGCCAGCAGCTTGGGTGGACTAGCGCTACAAGAGACCCAGTACTTC
>TRBJ2-1|TRBV6-2/TRBV6-3|-|-
CASSYSPSGGSEQFF
TGTGCCAGCAGTTACTCTCCCAGTGGGGGGAGTGAGCAGTTCTTC
>TRBJ2-3|TRBV2|TRBD2|-
CASASGATDTQYF
TGTGCCAGCGCTAGCGGGGCCACAGATACGCAGTATTTT
>TRBJ2-5|TRBV11-2|-|many
CASSWVVRETQYF
TGTGCCAGCAGCTGGGTTGTCCGGGAGACCCAGTACTTC
>TRBJ2-1|TRBV6-6|TRBD2|-
CASLPRGGTSGSNEQFF
TGTGCCAGCCTCCCCAGAGGGGGGACTAGCGGGAGTAATGAGCAGTTCTTC
>TRBJ1-5|TRBV27|TRBD1|few
CASSSLRTGGALNQPQHF
TGTGCCAGCAGTTCTCTAAGGACAGGGGGCGCCTTGAATCAGCCCCAGCATTTT
>TRBJ2-2|TRBV28|TRBD1|-
CASSLDRGGDTGELFF
TGTGCCAGCAGCCTCGACAGGGGGGGGGACACCGGGGAGCTGTTTTTT
>TRBJ2-3|TRBV15|TRBD1|few
CATSSRTGPSTDTQYF
TGTGCCACCAGCTCTCGGACAGGGCCGAGCACAGATACGCAGTATTTT
>TRBJ2-2|TRBV7-3|TRBD2|-
CVSSLAGGSNTGELFF
TGTGTCAGCAGCTTGGCGGGAGGCTCGAACACCGGGGAGCTGTTTTTT
>TRBJ2-1|TRBV7-3|TRBD2|few
CASSSRTSGVNEQFF
TGTGCCAGCAGCTCTCGGACTAGCGGGGTTAATGAGCAGTTCTTC
>TRBJ2-1|TRBV5-1|-|few
CASSPMDGYNEQFF
TGCGCCAGCAGCCCGATGGACGGATACAATGAGCAGTTCTTC
>TRBJ2-3|TRBV5-1|-|-
CASSSDVASTDTQYF
TGCGCCAGCAGTTCGGACGTCGCTAGTACAGATACGCAGTATTTT
>TRBJ1-5|TRBV6-5|TRBD1|-
CASSFRQGSNQPQHF
TGTGCCAGCAGTTTCCGACAGGGGAGCAATCAGCCCCAGCATTTT
>TRBJ2-3|TRBV2|-|-
CASVALSGMTDTQYF
TGTGCCAGCGTCGCGTTGAGCGGCATGACAGATACGCAGTATTTT
>TRBJ2-3|TRBV7-2|TRBD2|few
CASSLVGLTSADTQYF
TGTGCCAGCAGCTTAGTCGGCTTGACTAGCGCAGATACGCAGTATTTT